The next 11 T cell receptor beta chains were all read from a single sample in a study of T cell responses to AZD1222 COVID-19 vaccine. This table comes from immunoSEQ multiplex PCR, and its TCRdb copy is limited to in-frame clones, with some not included. The table includes about 130,000 clones, 93% detected once. Sequencing was performed on peripheral blood, taken on day 0 of AZD1222 vaccination. The receptors here all came from an adult in good health.

There are a few counts of this clone. The rearrangement uses TRBV30 and TRBJ1-5; the D gene is possibly TRBD1 (6 bases). V lost 0 bases and J 1 base, leaving 10 bases between the germline ends. The germline V gene encodes CDR1 GTSNPN and CDR2 SVGIG (reference sequence). CDR3 length equals 15 residues. In DNA form, the CDR3 reads TGTGCCTGGAGTGTCCTTGGGGGCAGCAATCAGCCCCAGCATTTT. This codes for CAWSVLGGSNQPQHF.

V usage is TRBV5-6 and J usage is TRBJ1-2; the D is unclear. CDR1 and CDR2 from the germline V gene are SGHDT and YYEEEE. V was cut by 5 bases and J by 5 bases, with 19 bases left in between. The CDR3 covers 15 residues. CDR3 protein: CASRPIEGSRYGYTF. As DNA, the CDR3 is TGTGCCAGCAGACCAATCGAGGGCAGTAGGTATGGCTACACCTTC.

The gene calls are TRBV7-8 and TRBJ1-1; maybe TRBD1 (6 bases). The CDR3 covers 16 residues. V lost 5 bases and J lost 0, with 16 bases in between. The germline gives CDR1 SGHVS, CDR2 FQNEAQ. CDR3 coding DNA: TGTGCCAGCAGCCGATCGTCGGGACAAGTGAACACTGAAGCTTTCTTT. It yields the protein CASSRSSGQVNTEAFF.

This chain connects TRBV2 to TRBJ2-5, with 7 bases fitting TRBD1. Germline CDR1 SNHLY, CDR2 FYNNEI. The trim removed 6 bases at V and 1 base at J, leaving 2 bases unmatched. The CDR3 has 13 amino acids. CDR3 protein: CASRRDSQETQYF. CDR3 nucleotide sequence: TGTGCCAGCAGAAGGGACAGCCAAGAGACCCAGTACTTC. The full variable domain, rest sourced from reference TRBV2 and TRBJ2-5, is EPEVTQTPSHQVTQMGQEVILRCVPISNHLYFYWYRQILGQKVEFLVSFYNNEISEKSEIFDDQFSVERPDGSNFTLKIRSTKLEDSAMYFCASRRDSQETQYFGPGTRLLVL.

This clone was recorded a few times. The gene calls are TRBV5-6 and TRBJ1-6, with a possible D match to TRBD1 (6 bases). There are 12 residues in the CDR3. Germline assignment: CDR1 SGHDT and CDR2 YYEEEE. Trimming shortened V by 4 bases and J by 12 bases, and 11 bases separated the two germline ends. The CDR3 DNA is TGTGCCAGCAGCAACAGGGTCCTACCCCTCCACTTT. Amino acids: CASSNRVLPLHF.

This clone was picked up one time. V is TRBV5-1 and J is TRBJ1-5; D call uncertain. From germline, CDR1 is SGHRS and CDR2 YFSETQ. This CDR3 is built from 14 residues. V was pared by 2 bases and J by 1 base, with 7 bases between. This CDR3 is CASSLGSSNQPQHF. The CDR3 DNA sequence: TGCGCCAGCAGCTTAGGGAGCAGCAATCAGCCCCAGCATTTT.

J is TRBJ1-2 and V is TRBV29-1; 8 positions match TRBD1. The CDR3 totals 13 residues. Trimming cost V 5 bases and J 0 bases; bases outside gene matches: 2. Germline CDR1 reads SQVTM; CDR2 reads ANQGSEA. CDR3 residues: CSVLQGANYGYTF. DNA of the CDR3: TGCAGCGTTTTACAGGGGGCTAACTATGGCTACACCTTC.

This clone has only one observation. The genes are TRBV6-5 and TRBJ2-1; D is unclear. V was clipped by 4 bases and J by 4 bases, with 11 bases between them. Per the germline V gene, CDR1 is MNHEY and CDR2 is SVGAGI. The CDR3 runs 14 residues. The CDR3 region has the DNA TGTGCCAGCAGTTCTGGGCCCCTATACAATGAGCAGTTCTTC. This translates into CASSSGPLYNEQFF.

This clone has more than one count but fewer than ten. The chain has TRBV11-3 and TRBJ2-1; D is undetermined. Trimming took 3 bases from V and 7 from J, leaving 13 bases between them. The CDR3 has 14 residues. CDR1 and CDR2 (germline): SGHNT, YENEEA. CDR3 sequence (DNA): TGTGCCAGCAGCTTGATGTCCCGCGGTAATGAGCAGTTCTTC. Its translation: CASSLMSRGNEQFF. Together with reference TRBV11-3 and TRBJ2-1, the CDR3 gives the full variable domain: EAGVVQSPRYKIIEKKQPVAFWCNPISGHNTLYWYLQNLGQGPELLIRYENEEAVDDSQLPKDRFSAERLKGVDSTLKIQPAELGDSAVYLCASSLMSRGNEQFFGPGTRLTVL.

The chain uses TRBV7-9 and TRBJ1-1; D perhaps matches TRBD1 (5 bases). The CDR3 spans 14 residues. Looked up from germline, CDR1 is SEHNR and CDR2 is FQNEAQ (reference sequence). The V and J ends lost 3 bases and 5 bases respectively, with 13 bases between them. This CDR3 reads CASSLRQRGTEAFF. DNA of the CDR3: TGTGCCAGCAGCTTGAGACAGCGGGGAACTGAAGCTTTCTTT.

The chain has TRBV19 and TRBJ2-7; D unclear. Looked up from germline, CDR1 is LNHDA and CDR2 is SQIVND (reference sequence). The CDR3 runs 14 residues. V was shortened by 5 bases and J by 6 bases, with 17 bases between the two germline ends. The CDR3 loop is CASSLIHGRAEQYF. CDR3 DNA: TGTGCCAGTAGTCTCATCCACGGCCGGGCCGAGCAGTACTTC.